A selection of T cell receptor beta chains follows, all from one sample in a study of T cell changes during pregnancy in multiple sclerosis. Only in-frame clones appear in the TCRdb table, and some are missing; sequencing was by immunoSEQ multiplex PCR. Of more than 80,000 clones listed, 85% to 95% are singletons. Material: peripheral blood, obtained after pregnancy. Receptors were obtained from a female donor with multiple sclerosis, enrolled in a pregnancy study. Both conserved end residues are trimmed from each CDR3. Fields, in order: D gene, V gene, J gene, CDR3 protein. A D gene is named only where the DNA matches it firmly.

d_call: TRBD1
v_call: TRBV5-1
j_call: TRBJ1-1
cdr3_aa: ASSLEGAGNTEAF

d_call: TRBD1
v_call: TRBV6-4
j_call: TRBJ2-1
cdr3_aa: ASSRQGAGNEQF

d_call: -
v_call: TRBV6-5
j_call: TRBJ1-1
cdr3_aa: ASSRDTMNTEAF

d_call: -
v_call: TRBV19
j_call: TRBJ1-2
cdr3_aa: ASSRASGANYGYT

d_call: TRBD1
v_call: TRBV5-5
j_call: TRBJ2-1
cdr3_aa: ASSSEPGQYYNEQF

d_call: TRBD1
v_call: TRBV10-1
j_call: TRBJ2-5
cdr3_aa: ASTDRSGETQY

d_call: -
v_call: TRBV5-1
j_call: TRBJ1-1
cdr3_aa: ATKPGGMTTEAF

d_call: TRBD1
v_call: TRBV5-6
j_call: TRBJ1-1
cdr3_aa: ASSEGTGGRAF

d_call: -
v_call: TRBV5-5
j_call: TRBJ1-1
cdr3_aa: ASSLSQGINTEAF

d_call: -
v_call: TRBV5-4
j_call: TRBJ1-5
cdr3_aa: ASSLDRSNQPQH

d_call: -
v_call: TRBV7-9
j_call: TRBJ1-3
cdr3_aa: ASSSYREAGNTIY

d_call: -
v_call: TRBV6-5
j_call: TRBJ2-1
cdr3_aa: ASSYRRGNEQF

d_call: -
v_call: TRBV5-1
j_call: TRBJ1-2
cdr3_aa: ASSSGRTSYGYT

d_call: TRBD2
v_call: TRBV10-1
j_call: TRBJ2-1
cdr3_aa: ASSEAGGAREQF

d_call: TRBD2
v_call: TRBV2
j_call: TRBJ2-7
cdr3_aa: ATRPGLAGGIQQY

d_call: -
v_call: TRBV14
j_call: TRBJ2-7
cdr3_aa: ASSQGQGGYEQY

d_call: -
v_call: TRBV18
j_call: TRBJ1-2
cdr3_aa: ASSPWATDSYT

d_call: TRBD1
v_call: TRBV15
j_call: TRBJ1-1
cdr3_aa: ATSRDRGGNTEAF

d_call: TRBD1
v_call: TRBV19
j_call: TRBJ1-5
cdr3_aa: ASSIRGQGSQPQH

d_call: -
v_call: TRBV27
j_call: TRBJ1-5
cdr3_aa: ASSLMGVGQPQH